Listed below are T cell receptor beta chains from one sample, sequenced in a study of post-analysis software for immune sequencing data. MiXCR, run by TCRdb on the PCR reads, gives a single entry per CDR3 protein. In the table there are roughly 700,000 distinct CDR3 sequences, 30% of which are singletons. Sequenced: blood. The receptors stem from a girl under 18 with multiple sclerosis. The conserved cysteine and the conserved F or W are not part of the CDR3 here. Expanded clones are given a class, and other clones once, few, many or no size at all.

clone size	V gene	J gene	CDR3 protein
NA	TRBV4-1	TRBJ2-5	ASSQETGTDQGTQY
NA	TRBV7-9	TRBJ2-7	TSSFENAYEQY
NA	TRBV6-5	TRBJ1-3	ASSYAGTGGSGNTIY
NA	TRBV14	TRBJ2-1	ASSQRVTSYNEQF
NA	TRBV5-1	TRBJ1-1	ASSLVAGGGFTEAF
NA	TRBV20-1	TRBJ2-1	SARGASRDSIYNEQF
few	TRBV9	TRBJ2-1	ASSLGNSEQF
few	TRBV20-1	TRBJ2-3	SARDRQGPSTDTQY
NA	TRBV7-2	TRBJ1-1	ASSLPGRANTEAF
few	TRBV18	TRBJ2-1	ASSPPTGGSYNEQF
NA	TRBV5-6	TRBJ2-7	ASSEKGTGPVSYEQY
NA	TRBV7-2	TRBJ2-7	ASSRGAGAFYEQY
few	TRBV7-9	TRBJ2-7	ASSLAGGKSLYEQY
NA	TRBV7-2	TRBJ1-2	ASSLGGQLYDYT
NA	TRBV3-1	TRBJ2-7	ASSQATGVHEQY
NA	TRBV20-1	TRBJ1-1	SAIRGNTEAF
NA	TRBV5-4	TRBJ2-3	ASSRMPGGRTDTQY
NA	TRBV20-1	NA	SARSGIWETQY
few	TRBV6-6	TRBJ2-7	ASSYSGLAPTYEQY
NA	TRBV28	TRBJ1-2	ASRQTYGYT
few	TRBV4-3	TRBJ1-2	ASSQDGGSGYT
NA	TRBV10-3	TRBJ1-4	AISESGREEKLF
NA	TRBV5-1	TRBJ1-1	ASSFGQGLTEAF
few	TRBV10-3	TRBJ1-4	AISDGAQGLEKLF
NA	TRBV20-1	TRBJ2-7	SAHGRGGSEQY
few	TRBV7-8	TRBJ2-4	ASSSGPQNIQY
NA	TRBV10-1	TRBJ1-5	ASSSGTGGGQPQH
few	TRBV7-2	TRBJ1-6	ASSLDWAAYNSPLH
NA	TRBV20-1	TRBJ2-3	SAPGLARDTQY
NA	TRBV5-1	TRBJ2-7	ASSSGQTIYEQY
NA	TRBV6-1	TRBJ2-5	ASSEVMGVQETQY
few	TRBV20-1	TRBJ2-2	SARAANTGELF
few	TRBV6-1	TRBJ1-1	ASRMGPEAF
few	TRBV25-1	TRBJ2-1	ASRPVRDSAYNEQF
few	TRBV4-3	TRBJ2-7	ASSQTVGGPNEQY
NA	TRBV24-1	TRBJ2-5	ATSDATGGWETQY
NA	TRBV20-1	TRBJ1-1	SAREPGITEAF
NA	TRBV7-9	TRBJ2-5	ASSSMGLAEQETQY
many	TRBV7-2	TRBJ2-5	ASSLVRGGETQY
few	TRBV7-9	TRBJ2-7	ASSWGGSNSYEQY
few	TRBV7-2	TRBJ1-4	ASSLRTGRDEKLF
NA	TRBV12-3/TRBV12-4	TRBJ1-4	ASSYTNRGAGEKLF
NA	TRBV7-2	TRBJ1-5	ASSLRFDSVPPQH
few	TRBV20-1	TRBJ2-7	SAPGQPYEQY
NA	TRBV12-3/TRBV12-4	TRBJ2-1	ASSPRDSRLEQQF
many	TRBV7-2	TRBJ2-7	ASSRGGTSYEQY
few	TRBV7-9	TRBJ1-2	ASSDSGGINYGYT
few	TRBV20-1	TRBJ2-7	SASRVSGRGQY
NA	TRBV6-1	TRBJ1-1	ASSESRGSGTEAF
few	TRBV7-2	TRBJ2-7	ASSLEGLTEQY
NA	TRBV4-2	TRBJ1-1	ASSSSSGLKNTEAF
NA	TRBV29-1	TRBJ2-7	SVTGQGSYEQY
few	TRBV29-1	TRBJ1-1	SVDGGLGAF
NA	TRBV12-5	TRBJ2-1	ASGTSGGATEQF
NA	TRBV6-5	TRBJ2-5	ASSTTETQY
NA	TRBV25-1	TRBJ2-7	ASSEQDGQPPYEQY
NA	TRBV5-6	NA	ANSITGEASYEQY
NA	TRBV28	TRBJ2-4	ASTALGGSLNIQY
NA	TRBV2	TRBJ2-3	ASISLAGPTDTQY